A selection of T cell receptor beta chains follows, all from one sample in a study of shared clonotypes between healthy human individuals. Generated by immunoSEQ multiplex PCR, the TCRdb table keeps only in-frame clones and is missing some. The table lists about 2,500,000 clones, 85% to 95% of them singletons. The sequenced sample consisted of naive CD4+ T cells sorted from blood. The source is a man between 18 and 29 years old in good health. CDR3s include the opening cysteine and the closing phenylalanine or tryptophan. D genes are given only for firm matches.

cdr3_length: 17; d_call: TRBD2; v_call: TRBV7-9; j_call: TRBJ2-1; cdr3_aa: CASSSDVAGTSYNEQFF
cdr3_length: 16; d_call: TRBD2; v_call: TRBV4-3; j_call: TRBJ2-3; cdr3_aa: CASSPSSSGVVGTQYF
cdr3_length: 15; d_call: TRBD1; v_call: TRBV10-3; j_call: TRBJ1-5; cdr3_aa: CAISDRGQYNQPQHF
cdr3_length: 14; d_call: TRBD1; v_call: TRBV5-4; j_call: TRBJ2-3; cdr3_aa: CASSAGQGADTQYF
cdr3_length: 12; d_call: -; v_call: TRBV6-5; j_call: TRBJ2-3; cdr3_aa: CASSQSTDTQYF
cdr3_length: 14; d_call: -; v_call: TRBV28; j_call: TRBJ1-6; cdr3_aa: CASSHPDIDSPLHF
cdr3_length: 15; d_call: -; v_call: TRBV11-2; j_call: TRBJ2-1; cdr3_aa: CASSSDLGSYNEQFF
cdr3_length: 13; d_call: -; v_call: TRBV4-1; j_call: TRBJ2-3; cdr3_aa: CASSHQSTDTQYF
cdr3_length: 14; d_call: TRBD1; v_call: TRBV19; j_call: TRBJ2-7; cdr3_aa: CASSGGDRPYEQYF
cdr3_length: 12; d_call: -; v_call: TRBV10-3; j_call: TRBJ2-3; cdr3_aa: CAISESSYTQYF
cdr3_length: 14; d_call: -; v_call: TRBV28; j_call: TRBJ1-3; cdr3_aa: CASSPGTIGNTIYF
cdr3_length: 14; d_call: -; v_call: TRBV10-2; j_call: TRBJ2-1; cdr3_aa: CATGLRKQGNEQFF
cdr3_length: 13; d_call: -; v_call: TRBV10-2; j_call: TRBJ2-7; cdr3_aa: CASSGLGTYEQYF
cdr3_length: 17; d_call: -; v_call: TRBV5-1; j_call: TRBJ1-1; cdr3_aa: CASSPPLGQGMNTEAFF
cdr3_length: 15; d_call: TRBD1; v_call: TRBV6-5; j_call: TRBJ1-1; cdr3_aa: CASSSRDRVNTEAFF
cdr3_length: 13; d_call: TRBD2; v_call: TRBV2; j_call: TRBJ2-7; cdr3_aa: CATAGGKAYEQYF
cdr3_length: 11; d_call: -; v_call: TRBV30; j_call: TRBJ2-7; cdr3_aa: CAWSVLGEQYF
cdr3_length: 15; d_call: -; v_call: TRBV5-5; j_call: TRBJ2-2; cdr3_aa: CASSPQGADTGELFF
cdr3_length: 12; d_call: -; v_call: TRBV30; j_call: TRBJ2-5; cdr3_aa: CAWGEGRETQYF
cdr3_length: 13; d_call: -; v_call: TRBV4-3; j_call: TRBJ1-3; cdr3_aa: CASSQDRGNTIYF
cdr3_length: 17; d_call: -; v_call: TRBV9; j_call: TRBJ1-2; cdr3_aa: CASSVESLGAANYGYTF
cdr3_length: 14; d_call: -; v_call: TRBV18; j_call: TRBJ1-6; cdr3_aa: CASSPQGLDSPLHF
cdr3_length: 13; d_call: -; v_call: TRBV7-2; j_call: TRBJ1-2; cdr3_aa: CASSPQGTYGYTF
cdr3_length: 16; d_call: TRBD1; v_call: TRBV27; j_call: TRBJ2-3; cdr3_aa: CASSLDDRAGTDTQYF
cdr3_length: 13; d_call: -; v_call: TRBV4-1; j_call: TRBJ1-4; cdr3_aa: CASSLGGLEKLFF
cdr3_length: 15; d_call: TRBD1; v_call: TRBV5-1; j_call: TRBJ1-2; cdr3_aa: CASSLEDRGSGGYTF
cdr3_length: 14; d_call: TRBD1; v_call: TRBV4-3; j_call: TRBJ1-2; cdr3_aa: CASSQEPGGYGYTF
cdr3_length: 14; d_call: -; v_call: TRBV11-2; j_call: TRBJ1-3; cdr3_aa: CASSLFTQGNTIYF
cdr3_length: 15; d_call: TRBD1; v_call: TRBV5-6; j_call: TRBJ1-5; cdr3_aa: CASSLSRDRGFRQHF
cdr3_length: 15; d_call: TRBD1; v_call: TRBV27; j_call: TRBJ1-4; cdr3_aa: CASSLLQGGNEKLFF
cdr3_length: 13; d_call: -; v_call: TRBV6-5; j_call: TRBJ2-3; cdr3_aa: CASSQAMADTQYF
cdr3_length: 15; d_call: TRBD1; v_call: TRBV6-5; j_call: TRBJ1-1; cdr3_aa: CASRITGTANTEAFF
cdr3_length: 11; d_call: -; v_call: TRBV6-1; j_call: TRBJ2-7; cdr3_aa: CASSGAYEQYF
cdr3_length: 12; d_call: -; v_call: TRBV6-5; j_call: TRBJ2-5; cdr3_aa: CASSTVGETQYF
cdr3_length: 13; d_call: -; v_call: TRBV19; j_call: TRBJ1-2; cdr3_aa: CASTDRTVNGYTF
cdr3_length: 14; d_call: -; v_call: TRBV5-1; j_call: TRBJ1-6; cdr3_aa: CASSLGDSFSPLHF
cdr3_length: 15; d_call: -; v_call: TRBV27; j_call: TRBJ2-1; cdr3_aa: CASSLFPNRYNEQFF
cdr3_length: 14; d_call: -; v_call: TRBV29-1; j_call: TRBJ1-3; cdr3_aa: CSVNFQGSGNTIYF
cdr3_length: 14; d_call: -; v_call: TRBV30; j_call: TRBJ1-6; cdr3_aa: CAWTGQRSYSPLHF
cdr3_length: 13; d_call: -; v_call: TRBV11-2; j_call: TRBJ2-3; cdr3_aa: CASSLDLTDTQYF
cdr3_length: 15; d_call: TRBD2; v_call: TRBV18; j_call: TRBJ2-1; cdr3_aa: CASSRYGTSDNEQFF
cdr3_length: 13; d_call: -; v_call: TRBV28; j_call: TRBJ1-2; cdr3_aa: CASSLAGSYGCTF
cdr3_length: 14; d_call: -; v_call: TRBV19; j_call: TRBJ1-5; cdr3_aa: CASSIASLGQPQHF
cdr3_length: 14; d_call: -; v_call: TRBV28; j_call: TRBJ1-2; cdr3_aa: CASSLAVRKGGYTF
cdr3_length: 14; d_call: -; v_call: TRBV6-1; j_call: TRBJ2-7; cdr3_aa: CASSEIQGPYEQYF
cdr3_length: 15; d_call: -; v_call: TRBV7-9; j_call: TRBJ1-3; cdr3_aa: CASSPDRPSGNTIYF
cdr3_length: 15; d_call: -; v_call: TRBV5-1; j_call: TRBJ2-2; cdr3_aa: CASSLVRVSTGELFF
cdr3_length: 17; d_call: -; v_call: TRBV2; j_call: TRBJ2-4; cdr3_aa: CASSQERSIEAKNIQYF
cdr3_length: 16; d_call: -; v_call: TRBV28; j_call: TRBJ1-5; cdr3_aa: CASSLLARGGNQPQHF
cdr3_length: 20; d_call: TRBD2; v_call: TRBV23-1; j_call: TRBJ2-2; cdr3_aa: CASSHLPGLAGGRRTGELFF
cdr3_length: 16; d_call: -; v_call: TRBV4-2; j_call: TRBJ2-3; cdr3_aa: CASSPAAKTSTDTQYF
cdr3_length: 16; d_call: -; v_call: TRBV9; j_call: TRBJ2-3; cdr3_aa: CASSVDGARYTDTQYF
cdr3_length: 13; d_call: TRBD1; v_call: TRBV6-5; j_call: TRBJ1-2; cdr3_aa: CASSFRTGNGYTF
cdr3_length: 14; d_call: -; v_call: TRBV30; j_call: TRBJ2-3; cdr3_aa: CAWESGVVTDTQYF
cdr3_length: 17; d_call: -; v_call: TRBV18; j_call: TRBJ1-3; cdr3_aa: CASSPPIGQFSGNTIYF
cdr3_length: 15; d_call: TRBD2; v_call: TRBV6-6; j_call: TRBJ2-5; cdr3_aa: CASSYSTSGVETQYF
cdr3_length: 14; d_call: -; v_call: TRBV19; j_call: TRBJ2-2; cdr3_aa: CASSIDRVAGELFF
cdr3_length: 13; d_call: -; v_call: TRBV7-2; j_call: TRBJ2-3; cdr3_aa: CASSRGPKDTQYF
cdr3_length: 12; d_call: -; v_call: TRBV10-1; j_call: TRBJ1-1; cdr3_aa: CASSEGFGEAFF